The 8 T cell receptor beta chains given below trace back to one sample, sequenced in a study of regulatory T cells in long-lasting Graves disease. Construction of the TCR beta libraries employed iRepertoire HTBI primers in conjunction with Arm-PCR of CDR3 regions. A single record per CDR3 protein comes from TCRdb applying MiXCR to the multiplex PCR reads. The table has 360,000 or so distinct CDR3 sequences, approximately 12% seen once. As for time point: newly diagnosed GD, antithyroid drugs for less than 3 months. Construction of the TCR library relied on RNA isolated from PBMCs. These data were also reused for a study on T cells in Graves' hyperthyroidism and ophthalmopathy.

Sequenced material: peripheral blood mononuclear cells (PBMCs), taken at new diagnosis, from a patient treated with antithyroid drugs. The receptors were gathered from a woman aged 18-35 years with Graves disease.

This clonotype showed up just a few times. At one boundary the junction diverges from the germline segment, which might be a read error. This chain connects TRBV6-1 to TRBJ1-4, with TRBD1 identical over 7 bases. From germline, CDR1 is MNHNS and CDR2 SASEGT. The CDR3 consists of 18 residues. The CDR3 region has the DNA TGTGCCAGCAGTGAAGCGGTAAGGACAGGACCCAAGCCGGAAAAACCGTTTTTT. It codes for CASSEAVRTGPKPEKPFF.

This clonotype was observed at least ten times. V usage is TRBV5-1 and J usage is TRBJ2-3; 11 positions agree with TRBD2. In germline, CDR1 is SGHRS, CDR2 YFSETQ. This CDR3 is 16 amino acids long. Losses at the gene ends were 4 bases for V and 2 bases for J; bases not matched to a gene: 6. The CDR3 DNA reads as TGCGCCAGCAGCAGGGGGACTAGCGGTATCACAGATACGCAGTATTTT. Amino acids: CASSRGTSGITDTQYF.

This clonotype was seen at least ten times. The V call is TRBV2, the J call TRBJ1-2, with D unclear. V was clipped by 3 bases and J by 7 bases, with 12 bases between them. CDR1 SNHLY and CDR2 FYNNEI come from the germline V gene. The CDR3 loop spans 13 amino acids. The CDR3 DNA follows: TGTGCCAGCAGTGAGGGGAGGGTTACTGGCTACACCTTC. The encoded protein is CASSEGRVTGYTF.

This clonotype was counted many times. The chain combines TRBV7-9 with TRBJ1-1; possibly TRBD1 for D (5 bases). Trimming pared 0 bases from V and 3 bases from J, leaving 14 bases between. The germline V gene encodes CDR1 SEHNR and CDR2 FQNEAQ (reference sequence). The CDR3 is 16 residues long. In DNA, the CDR3 is TGTGCCAGCAGCTTAGCCCGGGATCTAGGGGACACTGAAGCTTTCTTT. It is translated as CASSLARDLGDTEAFF.

V is TRBV4-3 and J is TRBJ2-6; the D call may be TRBD1 or TRBD2 (5 bases each). V gave up 0 bases and J gave up 4 bases, with 19 bases separating them. CDR1 and CDR2 from the germline V gene are LGHNA and YSLEER. The CDR3 has 19 amino acids. The CDR3 protein is CASSQDYNRGVTGANVLTF. The CDR3 region has the DNA TGCGCCAGCAGCCAAGATTATAACAGAGGGGTGACGGGGGCCAACGTCCTGACTTTC.

The CDR3 DNA reads as TGCAGCGTTGTGGACAGGGTAACCGGTGGCTACACCTTC. Translating gives CSVVDRVTGGYTF. The rearrangement links TRBV29-1 to TRBJ1-2, with TRBD1 identical over 8 bases. The V gene's germline CDR1 is SQVTM and CDR2 ANQGSEA. V was clipped by 4 bases and J by 7 bases; unmatched bases: 8. The CDR3 length is 13 residues.

This CDR3 reads CSVETQQSSYNEQFF. The CDR3 DNA follows: TGCAGCGTTGAAACCCAACAAAGCTCCTACAATGAGCAGTTCTTC. The chain is built from TRBV29-1 and TRBJ2-1; unclear D gene. This CDR3 has 15 amino acids. Trimming cost V 2 bases and J 0 bases, with 11 bases left between them. The germline V gene has CDR1 SQVTM and CDR2 ANQGSEA.

This clonotype was recorded at least ten times. The V call is TRBV20-1, the J call TRBJ1-1; a weak D match, TRBD1 (6 bases). The V end was cut by 6 bases, the J end by 7 bases, with 12 bases between. CDR1 is DFQATT, CDR2 SNEGSKA, per germline (reference sequence). The CDR3 consists of 11 residues. The CDR3 DNA reads as TGCAGTGCCGAGGGGGGGGTTGAAGCTTTCTTT. This sequence encodes CSAEGGVEAFF.